Following are 16 T cell receptor beta chains from one sample sequenced in a study of T cells in narcolepsy. The method was immunoSEQ multiplex PCR; TCRdb's version includes in-frame clones alone and lacks a portion of them. The data hold 20,000 to 30,000 clones, with roughly four fifths observed a single time. The sequencing input was memory (CD45RA-) CD4+ T cells from blood. Receptor source: a human donor in good health.

This clone came up a few times. V gene TRBV4-2 combines with J gene TRBJ2-3; possibly TRBD1 for D (6 bases). This CDR3 has 17 amino acids. V was trimmed by 3 bases and J by 0 bases, leaving 16 bases between them. The V gene's germline CDR1 is LGHNA and CDR2 YNFKEQ. The CDR3 DNA is TGTGCCAGCAGCCAGGTACGACAGGCCGATAGCACAGATACGCAGTATTTT. Its translation: CASSQVRQADSTDTQYF.

The V and J genes are TRBV2 and TRBJ2-1; 11 bases align to TRBD2. CDR1 and CDR2 (germline): SNHLY, FYNNEI. The CDR3 runs 17 residues. With V trimmed by 3 bases and J by 5 bases, 9 bases remained unmatched. The CDR3 spells CASSERVAGGRNNEQFF. Written as DNA, the CDR3 is TGTGCCAGCAGTGAGAGGGTAGCGGGGGGGAGGAACAATGAGCAGTTCTTC.

The rearrangement links TRBV2 to TRBJ2-3, with unresolved D. V was pared by 4 bases and J by 0 bases, with 11 bases between. There are 15 residues in the CDR3. Germline CDR1 reads SNHLY; CDR2 reads FYNNEI. The CDR3 nucleotides are TGTGCCAGCAGTGTGGGTAAAAGGAGCACAGATACGCAGTATTTT. It is translated as CASSVGKRSTDTQYF.

The V and J genes are TRBV7-8 and TRBJ1-5; no definite D call. V lost 2 bases and J lost 4, with 9 bases in between. The germline V gene encodes CDR1 SGHVS and CDR2 FQNEAQ. There are 14 residues in the CDR3. The CDR3 region has the DNA TGTGCCAGCAGCTTATGGGAAGCTAATCAGCCCCAGCATTTT. This codes for CASSLWEANQPQHF.

The chain joins TRBV27 to TRBJ1-6, with D tentatively TRBD1 (5 bases). CDR1 and CDR2 (germline): MNHEY, SMNVEV (reference sequence). The germline V and J ends were trimmed by 2 bases and 10 bases, with 18 bases remaining between them. This CDR3 is built from 16 residues. The CDR3 nucleotides read TGTGCCAGCAGTTTAGCGGCAGGGAGTTCGGGATCACCCCTCCACTTT. Translating gives CASSLAAGSSGSPLHF.

This rearrangement joins TRBV27 to TRBJ2-6; D call uncertain. The germline V gene has CDR1 MNHEY and CDR2 SMNVEV (reference sequence). V lost 3 bases, J lost 5 bases, and 11 bases lay in between. This CDR3 region has 15 residues. The CDR3 is CASSLEGPWANVLTF. DNA of the CDR3: TGTGCCAGCAGTTTGGAAGGGCCCTGGGCCAACGTCCTGACTTTC.

CDR3 sequence (DNA): TGTGCCAGCAGCTTGGGCCCGGCCGTCGGGGAGCTGTTTTTT. It specifies CASSLGPAVGELFF. The chain has TRBV7-3 and TRBJ2-2; no reliable D call. With 3 bases removed from V and 7 bases from J, the gap between germline ends came to 12 bases. CDR3 length: 14 amino acids. Germline loops: CDR1 SGHTA, CDR2 FQGTGA.

The chain joins TRBV7-2 to TRBJ2-5; maybe TRBD2 (6 bases). The CDR3 is made up of 16 amino acids. The ends were cut back, 6 bases at V and 1 base at J, with 18 bases in the middle. CDR1 and CDR2 (germline): SGHTA, FQGNSA. The CDR3 loop reads CASSPLGRRGQETQYF. DNA of the CDR3: TGTGCCAGCAGTCCCCTGGGGAGGCGGGGCCAAGAGACCCAGTACTTC.

This clone was observed a few times. The V gene is TRBV7-8, the J gene TRBJ2-7; TRBD1 might be the D (5 bases). V lost 0 bases and J lost 5, with 11 bases in between. Germline V gene lookup returns CDR1 SGHVS and CDR2 FQNEAQ. This CDR3 contains 14 residues. CDR3 sequence: CASSLALWGDEQYF. The CDR3 DNA reads TGTGCCAGCAGCTTAGCGCTTTGGGGCGACGAGCAGTACTTC. The full variable domain, in which reference TRBV7-8 and TRBJ2-7 provide the parts outside the CDR3, is GAGVSQSPRYKVAKRGQDVALRCDPISGHVSLFWYQQALGQGPEFLTYFQNEAQLDKSGLPSDRFFAERPEGSVSTLKIQRTQQEDSAVYLCASSLALWGDEQYFGPGTRLTVT.

A word on this clone: Other nucleotide sequences in the sample specify the same CDR3. V and J are TRBV7-2 and TRBJ2-6, with D unresolved. Germline V gene sequence: CDR1 SGHTA, CDR2 FQGNSA. Trimming cost V 5 bases and J 2 bases, with 10 bases left between them. The CDR3 sequence is 15 residues long. The CDR3 DNA sequence: TGTGCCAGCAGCCGCCTTTTAGCTGGGGCCAACGTCCTGACTTTC. Translation: CASSRLLAGANVLTF.

The chain recombines TRBV4-3 with TRBJ2-1, with 7 bases fitting TRBD2. Unmatched junction bases numbered 12, after V lost 4 bases and J lost 0 bases. Germline CDR1 LGHNA, CDR2 YSLEER. The CDR3 covers 18 residues. CDR3: CASSRGLVSSSSYNEQFF. The CDR3, as DNA: TGCGCCAGCAGCCGTGGACTAGTTTCTTCCAGCTCCTACAATGAGCAGTTCTTC.

Here the CDR3 reads CASQQGAGTEAFF. For the CDR3, the DNA is TGTGCCAGCCAACAGGGGGCAGGAACTGAAGCTTTCTTT. V usage is TRBV6-6 and J usage is TRBJ1-1; 9 positions match TRBD1. This CDR3 comprises 13 residues. Trimming at V came to 8 bases and at J to 5 bases, leaving 6 bases not matched to a gene. The germline CDR1 and CDR2 sequences are MNHNY and SVGAGI (reference sequence).

J is TRBJ2-5 and V is TRBV28; no definite D call. The CDR3 consists of 13 residues. V lost 7 bases to trimming and J lost 1 base, with 10 bases between them. Per the germline V gene, CDR1 is MDHEN and CDR2 is SYDVKM. The CDR3 nucleotides read TGTGCCAGCACGTTAGTAGGCCAAGAGACCCAGTACTTC. This gives the protein CASTLVGQETQYF.

This chain connects TRBV15 to TRBJ1-3; D perhaps matches TRBD1 (6 bases). Per germline, CDR1 LNHNV and CDR2 YYDKDF (reference sequence). The CDR3 spans 15 residues. Trimming stripped 0 bases from V and 4 bases from J, with 10 bases between. The CDR3 DNA sequence: TGTGCCACCAGCAGAGAACAGGGAACAGGAAACACCATATATTTT. Translation: CATSREQGTGNTIYF.

On this clone itself: The identical CDR3 is also encoded by other nucleotide sequences in the sample. This chain links TRBV6-4 with TRBJ1-6, with D uncertain. Germline-derived CDR1 and CDR2 are MRHNA and SNTAGT. Trimming pared 0 bases from V and 11 bases from J, leaving 11 bases between. The CDR3 contains 14 residues. CDR3: CASSDSDGGTPLHF. The CDR3 region has the DNA TGTGCCAGCAGTGACTCAGATGGCGGGACACCCCTCCACTTT.

J is TRBJ2-2 and V is TRBV7-3, with TRBD2 matching 8 bases. V trimming: 4 bases; J trimming: 4 bases; junction bases outside the gene matches: 8. The CDR3 is 16 residues long. Germline loops: CDR1 SGHTA, CDR2 FQGTGA. This CDR3 is CASSSLSGRGTGELFF. CDR3 bases: TGTGCCAGCAGCTCCCTCAGCGGGAGAGGCACCGGGGAGCTGTTTTTT. Variable domain in full (rest from reference TRBV7-3 and TRBJ2-2): GAGVSQTPSNKVTEKGKYVELRCDPISGHTALYWYRQSLGQGPEFLIYFQGTGAADDSGLPNDRFFAVRPEGSVSTLKIQRTERGDSAVYLCASSSLSGRGTGELFFGEGSRLTVL.